The 21 T cell receptor beta chains below come from one sample, sequenced in a study of beta chain features in type 1 diabetes. The investigators reverse transcribed all of the isolated RNA, so they sequenced expressed TCRB transcripts. Sequenced by immunoSEQ multiplex PCR; TCRdb stores in-frame clones only, minus some. The sample gives 600,000 or so clones, roughly 12% of which show up once; more than 0.09% is in the top ten. No antigen has been identified for these receptors. Overall study findings and caveats: Moderate yet significant TCRB CDR3 shortening was seen in Type 1 diabetes patients in all four CD4+ subsets.

Sequenced input: naive CD4+ T cells from blood. The receptors stem from a man between 25 and 39 years old with type 1 diabetes.

This chain connects TRBV7-2 to TRBJ2-7, with TRBD1 matching over 10 bases. Germline V gene data show CDR1 as SGHTA and CDR2 as FQGNSA. The J segment lost 4 bases and the V segment lost 3 bases, leaving 6 bases of the junction unmatched. The CDR3 totals 15 residues. The CDR3 is CASSFRTGGEYEQYF. The CDR3 DNA reads TGTGCCAGCAGCTTTAGGACAGGGGGGGAGTACGAGCAGTACTTC.

The V gene is TRBV7-2, the J gene TRBJ1-6; no clear D. The V gene's germline CDR1 is SGHTA and CDR2 FQGNSA. With 2 bases removed from V and 5 bases from J, the gap between germline ends came to 10 bases. CDR3 size: 15 residues. CDR3 nucleotides: TGTGCCAGCAGCTTACGAAGTCCTAATAATTCACCCCTCCACTTT. This translates into CASSLRSPNNSPLHF.

This clone was picked up a small number of times. J is TRBJ2-3 and V is TRBV6-6; tentatively, D is TRBD1 or TRBD2 (5 bases each). Germline CDR1 is MNHNY and CDR2 is SVGAGI (reference sequence). The V and J ends lost 6 bases and 4 bases respectively, with 14 bases between them. The CDR3 length is 14 residues. CDR3 in amino acids: CASSRDGAADTQYF. The CDR3 DNA reads TGTGCCAGCAGCCGGGACGGAGCGGCAGATACGCAGTATTTT.

This clone was detected only a few times. V gene TRBV5-6 combines with J gene TRBJ2-2; D perhaps matches TRBD1 (6 bases). V was pared by 2 bases and J by 3 bases, with 11 bases between. Germline V gene lookup returns CDR1 SGHDT and CDR2 YYEEEE. The CDR3 contains 15 residues. The CDR3 sequence: CASSFLDRYTGELFF. CDR3 coding DNA: TGTGCCAGCAGCTTCTTGGACAGATACACCGGGGAGCTGTTTTTT.

The V gene is TRBV29-1, the J gene TRBJ2-7, with 8 bases lining up with TRBD2. J was trimmed by 5 bases and V by 0 bases; bases with no gene match: 6. The CDR3 totals 14 residues. The V gene's germline CDR1 is SQVTM and CDR2 ANQGSEA. The CDR3, as DNA: TGCAGCGTTGAAGATAAGCGGGGGTCAGACGAGCAGTACTTC. It codes for CSVEDKRGSDEQYF.

This clone has just a few counts. Within the sample, other DNA sequences also encode this same CDR3. The chain carries TRBV5-4 and TRBJ2-2; 7 bases match TRBD1. CDR3 length equals 15 residues. After removal of 4 bases from V and 2 bases from J, the junction contained 5 bases not matched to a gene. Germline loops: CDR1 SGHNT, CDR2 YYREEE (reference sequence). For the CDR3, the DNA is TGTGCCAGCAGCCCAGGGACAGTTAACACCGGGGAGCTGTTTTTT. Translated: CASSPGTVNTGELFF.

The table lists this clone with a few counts. The chain carries TRBV7-2 and TRBJ2-4; D may be TRBD1 (5 bases). Germline V gene data show CDR1 as SGHTA and CDR2 as FQGNSA. The CDR3 runs 16 residues. The ends were cut back, 4 bases at V and 0 bases at J, with 13 bases in the middle. CDR3 in DNA: TGTGCCAGCAGCTCCCCGGCACAGGTAGCCAAAAACATTCAGTACTTC. Protein sequence: CASSSPAQVAKNIQYF.

The chain has TRBV7-9 and TRBJ2-7, with D perhaps TRBD1 (5 bases). The CDR3 is made up of 13 amino acids. V was pared by 4 bases and J by 6 bases, with 13 bases between. CDR1 SEHNR and CDR2 FQNEAQ come from the germline V gene (reference sequence). The DNA for the CDR3 is TGTGCCAGCAGCTCCCAAGGGGTGGCCGAGCAGTACTTC. Its translation is CASSSQGVAEQYF.

The CDR3 DNA reads as TGTGCCAGCAGACCGACAGGAGGGAATGGCTACACCTTC. This sequence encodes CASRPTGGNGYTF. This chain connects TRBV25-1 to TRBJ1-2; tentatively, D is TRBD1 (6 bases). Trimming removed 6 bases at V and 6 bases at J, with 14 bases between. The CDR3 sequence is 13 residues long. Germline-derived CDR1 and CDR2 are MGHDK and SYGVNS.

The chain employs TRBV7-9 and TRBJ2-2; D possibly corresponds to TRBD1 (6 bases). The CDR3 has 14 amino acids. The V gene's germline CDR1 is SEHNR and CDR2 FQNEAQ (reference sequence). Between the trimmed V and J ends, which lost 3 bases and 3 bases, there was a span of 8 bases. The CDR3 is CASSFTGYTGELFF. The CDR3 coding sequence is TGTGCCAGCAGCTTCACAGGGTACACCGGGGAGCTGTTTTTT. The whole variable domain, filled in from reference TRBV7-9 and TRBJ2-2, reads DTGVSQNPRHKITKRGQNVTFRCDPISEHNRLYWYRQTLGQGPEFLTYFQNEAQLEKSRLLSDRFSAERPKGSFSTLEIQRTEQGDSAMYLCASSFTGYTGELFFGEGSRLTVL.

The genes are TRBV7-9 and TRBJ1-5; TRBD1 is a possible D gene (6 bases). Germline CDR1 SEHNR, CDR2 FQNEAQ (reference sequence). The CDR3 sequence is 13 residues long. Trimming cost V 5 bases and J 7 bases, with 12 bases left between them. The CDR3 is CASSTGTSQPQHF. The CDR3 region has the DNA TGTGCCAGCAGCACAGGGACATCGCAGCCCCAGCATTTT.

This clone was picked up a small number of times. This chain connects TRBV7-9 to TRBJ1-2, with D perhaps matching TRBD1 (5 bases). Germline V lookup: CDR1 SEHNR, CDR2 FQNEAQ (reference sequence). The CDR3 is made up of 13 amino acids. V lost 5 bases and J 2 bases, leaving 9 bases between the germline ends. CDR3 DNA: TGTGCCAGCAGCACACAGGTGAACTATGGCTACACCTTC. Translating gives CASSTQVNYGYTF.

The chain combines TRBV5-6 with TRBJ1-6; the D is unclear. Germline CDR1 reads SGHDT; CDR2 reads YYEEEE. Trimming removed 2 bases from V and 8 bases from J, with 8 bases in between. The length of the CDR3 is 13 residues. The CDR3 region is CASSFDRDSPLHF. CDR3 DNA: TGTGCCAGCAGCTTTGACCGAGATTCACCCCTCCACTTT.

This clone showed up just a few times. This chain uses TRBV9 with TRBJ2-3; the match to TRBD2 covers 9 bases. The CDR3 consists of 15 residues. V shed 4 bases, J shed 4 bases, and the junction held 7 bases outside the gene matches. Germline V gene data show CDR1 as SGDLS and CDR2 as YYNGEE. CDR3: CASSPRGGAPDTQYF. Here the CDR3 DNA reads TGTGCCAGCAGCCCCCGCGGGGGGGCTCCAGATACGCAGTATTTT.

This clone was picked up one time. The chain is built from TRBV7-9 and TRBJ1-1; D is perhaps TRBD1 (5 bases). Per the germline V gene, CDR1 is SEHNR and CDR2 is FQNEAQ (reference sequence). CDR3 size: 16 residues. The V end lost 1 base, the J end lost 1 base, and 13 bases lay between the germline ends. The CDR3 region is CASSLVLQVGNTEAFF. The CDR3 DNA sequence: TGTGCCAGCAGCTTAGTTCTACAGGTGGGGAACACTGAAGCTTTCTTT.

The table lists this clone with a few counts. The DNA for the CDR3 is TGTGCCAGTAGTATTGATTCGTGGAGGACAGGGGGCTACGAGCAGTACTTC. Translation: CASSIDSWRTGGYEQYF. The chain employs TRBV19 and TRBJ2-7; TRBD1 matches 10 bases. Trimming took 3 bases from V and 3 from J; bases not matched to a gene: 11. The CDR3 has 17 residues. Germline V lookup: CDR1 LNHDA, CDR2 SQIVND (reference sequence).

The chain recombines TRBV5-1 with TRBJ2-7, with D perhaps being TRBD1 or TRBD2 (5 bases each). CDR1 is SGHRS, CDR2 YFSETQ, per germline. The CDR3 length is 14 residues. V shed 0 bases and J shed 3 bases, with 10 bases lying between them. In DNA form, the CDR3 reads TGCGCCAGCAGCTTGGAAGGGGACGGCTACGAGCAGTACTTC. This encodes CASSLEGDGYEQYF.

This clone was seen a few times. V gene TRBV18 combines with J gene TRBJ1-2; the D gene is possibly TRBD1 (5 bases). Per germline, CDR1 KGHSH and CDR2 LQKENI. This CDR3 comprises 15 residues. Between the trimmed V and J ends, which lost 6 bases and 1 base, there was a span of 15 bases. Here the CDR3 reads CASSKGSTDNYGYTF. As DNA, the CDR3 is TGTGCCAGCTCTAAGGGGTCTACCGATAACTATGGCTACACCTTC.

This chain joins TRBV5-4 and TRBJ2-6; 9 bases line up with TRBD1. V was clipped by 4 bases and J by 1 base; unmatched bases: 6. Germline V gene sequence: CDR1 SGHNT, CDR2 YYREEE (reference sequence). CDR3 length: 17 residues. CDR3 protein: CASSPQGAVSGANVLTF. CDR3 in DNA: TGTGCCAGCAGCCCACAGGGGGCGGTGTCTGGGGCCAACGTCCTGACTTTC.

This chain joins TRBV5-1 and TRBJ1-6; 7 bases map to TRBD1. This CDR3 spans 14 amino acids. V dropped 0 bases and J dropped 10; count of bases not matched to a gene: 4. Per the germline V gene, CDR1 is SGHRS and CDR2 is YFSETQ. Here the CDR3 DNA reads TGCGCCAGCAGCTTGGACAGGGGAGGCTCACCCCTCCACTTT. Amino acid sequence: CASSLDRGGSPLHF.

The table lists this clone with a few counts. Other DNA sequences in this specimen translate into the identical CDR3. This sequence joins TRBV7-9 and TRBJ1-5; possible D gene TRBD1, 5 bases. The germline V gene encodes CDR1 SEHNR and CDR2 FQNEAQ (reference sequence). This CDR3 spans 15 amino acids. The germline V and J ends were trimmed by 3 bases and 4 bases, with 13 bases remaining between them. The CDR3 here is CASSLGTGVNQPQHF. DNA for the CDR3: TGTGCCAGCAGCTTGGGGACGGGTGTAAATCAGCCCCAGCATTTT.